The 14 T cell receptor beta chains reported below all come from one sample, sequenced in a study of blood T cell repertoires in COVID-19. This table comes from immunoSEQ multiplex PCR, and its TCRdb copy is limited to in-frame clones, with some not included. The table shows fewer than 60,000 clones, with roughly 88% occurring only once. Material: peripheral blood. The receptors originated from a man aged 25-45 years with COVID-19, enrolled during active disease.

The gene calls are TRBV28 and TRBJ2-3, with a weak D call TRBD2 (6 bases). The CDR3 length is 16 residues. The germline V gene has CDR1 MDHEN and CDR2 SYDVKM. The V gene lost 6 bases and the J gene lost 6 bases, with 22 bases spanning the gap. In DNA, the CDR3 is TGTGCCAGCAGAGGGACGGGAGCTCGGGGAGGCGATACGCAGTATTTT. This translates into CASRGTGARGGDTQYF.

The chain employs TRBV4-1 and TRBJ2-7, with a possible D match to TRBD1 (5 bases). Germline V gives CDR1 MGHRA, CDR2 YSYEKL. The CDR3 is 12 amino acids. V lost 0 bases to trimming and J lost 5 bases, with 5 bases between them. The chain's CDR3 is CASSQEGDEQYF. The CDR3 region has the DNA TGCGCCAGCAGCCAAGAAGGGGACGAGCAGTACTTC.

This chain links TRBV2 with TRBJ1-1, with D maybe TRBD1 (6 bases). CDR1 and CDR2 (germline): SNHLY, FYNNEI. The CDR3 is made up of 16 amino acids. Trimming removed 4 bases at V and 4 bases at J, with 19 bases between. DNA of the CDR3: TGTGCCAGCAGTGCAATTAGGGGACACCCTCCCACTGAAGCTTTCTTT. This codes for CASSAIRGHPPTEAFF.

The chain links TRBV9 to TRBJ1-2, with 9 bases aligning to TRBD1. CDR3 length: 14 residues. Germline trimming cut 2 bases from V and 6 bases from J; bases unmatched to any gene: 5. CDR1 is SGDLS and CDR2 is YYNGEE in the germline V gene. CDR3 nucleotides: TGTGCCAGCAGCGTTAGTGGGACAGGGAATGGCTACACCTTC. Residues: CASSVSGTGNGYTF.

This chain uses TRBV11-1 with TRBJ2-1; D may be TRBD1 (5 bases). The V end was cut by 4 bases, the J end by 4 bases, with 11 bases between. The CDR3 runs to 14 residues. Looked up from germline, CDR1 is SGHAT and CDR2 is FQDESV (reference sequence). CDR3 residues: CASSSAQGYNEQFF. The CDR3 coding sequence is TGTGCCAGCAGCTCGGCCCAGGGTTACAATGAGCAGTTCTTC.

This chain joins TRBV10-2 and TRBJ1-1; D may be TRBD1 (6 bases). CDR1 and CDR2 (germline): WSHSY, SAAADI. Trimming cost V 8 bases and J 5 bases, with 15 bases left between them. This CDR3 has 13 residues. CDR3 sequence reads: CASLRQGSTEAFF. Written as DNA, the CDR3 is TGCGCCAGCTTAAGGCAGGGGAGTACTGAAGCTTTCTTT.

The rearrangement links TRBV6-2 or TRBV6-3 to TRBJ1-1, with 7 positions matching TRBD1. Trimming cost V 5 bases and J 6 bases; bases outside gene matches: 9. The germline CDR1 and CDR2 sequences are MNHEY and SVGEGT. The CDR3 sequence is 14 residues long. The chain's CDR3 is CASSTPQGRAEAFF. The CDR3 nucleotides read TGTGCCAGCAGTACGCCACAGGGGCGGGCTGAAGCTTTCTTT.

This rearrangement joins TRBV24-1 to TRBJ2-5; 12 nucleotides match TRBD2. Germline loops: CDR1 KGHDR, CDR2 SFDVKD. The CDR3 spans 15 residues. After removal of 3 bases from V and 4 bases from J, the junction contained 2 bases not matched to a gene. The CDR3 DNA is TGTGCCACCAGTGATCCGACTAGCGGGAGAGAGACCCAGTACTTC. Translating it yields CATSDPTSGRETQYF.

The count of this clone is one. This chain uses TRBV6-5 with TRBJ2-2, with D uncertain. The V gene's germline CDR1 is MNHEY and CDR2 SVGAGI. The CDR3 contains 11 residues. V lost 6 bases and J 4 bases, leaving 3 bases between the germline ends. The CDR3: CASSRTGELFF. The DNA of the CDR3 is TGTGCCAGCAGCCGCACCGGGGAGCTGTTTTTT.

This chain joins TRBV5-8 and TRBJ2-1, with D possibly matching TRBD2 (5 bases). Trimming cost V 4 bases and J 6 bases, with 11 bases left between them. This CDR3 contains 13 residues. Germline CDR1 is SGHTS and CDR2 is YDEGEE. In nucleotides, the CDR3 is TGTGCCAGCAGCACGAGGGAAGCCAATGAGCAGTTCTTC. Encoded protein: CASSTREANEQFF.

This clone was observed a few times. V and J are TRBV6-4 and TRBJ2-3; TRBD1 is a possible D gene (6 bases). Trimming took 5 bases from V and 4 from J, leaving 13 bases between them. Per germline, CDR1 MRHNA and CDR2 SNTAGT. The CDR3 has 14 residues. The CDR3 reads CASSQGLEADTQYF. The CDR3 region has the DNA TGTGCCAGCAGTCAGGGGCTAGAGGCAGATACGCAGTATTTT.

The V gene is TRBV18, the J gene TRBJ1-2, with a possible D match to TRBD1 (5 bases). The germline V gene encodes CDR1 KGHSH and CDR2 LQKENI. This CDR3 has 12 amino acids. V was cut by 6 bases and J by 4 bases, with 9 bases left in between. CDR3 loop: CASSDSSYGYTF. The CDR3, as DNA: TGTGCCAGCTCCGACAGTAGCTATGGCTACACCTTC.

CDR3 sequence: CASSLGQASAEQYF. The CDR3 DNA reads as TGTGCCAGCAGCTTAGGACAGGCGTCGGCCGAGCAGTACTTC. V and J are TRBV11-1 and TRBJ2-7; D might be TRBD1 (6 bases). Per germline, CDR1 SGHAT and CDR2 FQDESV (reference sequence). Trimming removed 1 base from V and 6 bases from J, with 13 bases in between. The CDR3 is 14 residues long.

The rearrangement uses TRBV28 and TRBJ1-4, with D uncertain. V lost 6 bases, J lost 7 bases, and 12 bases lay in between. The CDR3 spans 13 residues. In germline, CDR1 is MDHEN, CDR2 SYDVKM. The CDR3: CASSPIRGEKLFF. The CDR3 region has the DNA TGTGCCAGCAGCCCAATTCGGGGTGAAAAACTGTTTTTT.